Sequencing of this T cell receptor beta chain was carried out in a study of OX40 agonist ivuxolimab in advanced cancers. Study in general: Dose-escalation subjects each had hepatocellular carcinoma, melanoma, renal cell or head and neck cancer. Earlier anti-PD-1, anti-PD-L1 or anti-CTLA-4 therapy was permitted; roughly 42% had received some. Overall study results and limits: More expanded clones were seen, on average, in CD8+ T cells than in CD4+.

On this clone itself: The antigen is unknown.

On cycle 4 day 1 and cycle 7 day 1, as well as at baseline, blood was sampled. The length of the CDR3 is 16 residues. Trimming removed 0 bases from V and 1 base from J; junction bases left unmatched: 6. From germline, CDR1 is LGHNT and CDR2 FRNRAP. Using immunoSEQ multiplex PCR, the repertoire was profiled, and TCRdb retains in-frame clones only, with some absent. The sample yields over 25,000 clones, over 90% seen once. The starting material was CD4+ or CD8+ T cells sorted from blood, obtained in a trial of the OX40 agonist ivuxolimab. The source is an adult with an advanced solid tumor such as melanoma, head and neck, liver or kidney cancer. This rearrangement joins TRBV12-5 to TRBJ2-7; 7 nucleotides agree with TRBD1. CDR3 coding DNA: TGTGCTAGTGGTTTGGTCTCGACAGGGTGGTCCTACGAGCAGTACTTC. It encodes CASGLVSTGWSYEQYF.